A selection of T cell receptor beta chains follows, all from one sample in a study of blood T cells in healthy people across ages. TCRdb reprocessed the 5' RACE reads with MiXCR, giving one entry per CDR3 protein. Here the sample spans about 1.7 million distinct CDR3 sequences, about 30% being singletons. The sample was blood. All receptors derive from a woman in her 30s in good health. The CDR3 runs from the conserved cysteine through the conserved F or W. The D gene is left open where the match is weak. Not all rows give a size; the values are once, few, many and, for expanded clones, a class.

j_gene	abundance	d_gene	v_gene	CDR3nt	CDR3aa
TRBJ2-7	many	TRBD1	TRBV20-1	TGCAGTGCTCCGAAGACAGGGCTGAGCGAGCAGTACTTC	CSAPKTGLSEQYF
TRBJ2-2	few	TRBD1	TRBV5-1	TGCGCCAGCAGCTTGTACAGGGGGAACACCGGGGAGCTGTTTTTT	CASSLYRGNTGELFF
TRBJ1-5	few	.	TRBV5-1	TGCGCCAGCAGTATAGGGCCAAATCAGCCCCAGCATTTT	CASSIGPNQPQHF
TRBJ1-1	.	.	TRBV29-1	TGCAGCGTTGCTGGGAAGGACACTGAAGCTTTCTTT	CSVAGKDTEAFF
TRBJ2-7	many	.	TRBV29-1	TGCAGCGCCTTTGGCGGGTATGGCGAGCAGTACTTC	CSAFGGYGEQYF
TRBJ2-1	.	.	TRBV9	TGTGCCAGCAGCGTAGACACAAACCGGGGTGAGCAGTTCTTC	CASSVDTNRGEQFF
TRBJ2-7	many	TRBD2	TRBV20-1	TGCAGTGCTAGACTCAGCGGGAGTGACAACTACGAGCAGTACTTC	CSARLSGSDNYEQYF
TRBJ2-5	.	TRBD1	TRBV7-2	TGTGCCAGCAGCTTACTCCTACAGGGGGGACAAGAGACCCAGTACTTC	CASSLLLQGGQETQYF
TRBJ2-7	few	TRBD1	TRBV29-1	TGCAGCGCTAGCGCCGGGACAGGGATCTCCTACGAGCAGTACTTC	CSASAGTGISYEQYF
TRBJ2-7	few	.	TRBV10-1	TGCGCCAGCAGTGAGCACCAGTCCGGGATAGGGGGTTACGAGCAGTACTTC	CASSEHQSGIGGYEQYF
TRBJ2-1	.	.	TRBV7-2	TGTGCCCGCAGCTTATTCGGACTGAGCTCCTACAATGAGCAGTTCTTC	CARSLFGLSSYNEQFF
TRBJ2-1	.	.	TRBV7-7	TGTGCCAGCAGCTTGACAGCTACCAGCTCCTACAATGAGCAGTTCTTC	CASSLTATSSYNEQFF
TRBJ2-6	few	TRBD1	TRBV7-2	TGTGCCAGCAGCTTAGCAGGGGGCGGCCTTGGGGCCAACGTCCTGACTTTC	CASSLAGGGLGANVLTF
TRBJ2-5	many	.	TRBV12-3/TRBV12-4	TGTGCCAGTCTGGGCAGGGAAGAGACCCAGTACTTC	CASLGREETQYF
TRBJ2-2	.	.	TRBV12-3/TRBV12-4	TGTGCCAGCAGTCTCCTGGAGGGAAGGGCCGGGGAGCTGTTTTTT	CASSLLEGRAGELFF
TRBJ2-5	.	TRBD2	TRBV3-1	TGTGCCAGCAGCCCCCTGAGCGGGGGGGCCGAAGAGACCCAGTACTTC	CASSPLSGGAEETQYF
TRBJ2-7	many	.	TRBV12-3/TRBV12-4	TGTGCCAGCAGTTTAGTAGCAGGGTCGGCCTACGAGCAGTACTTC	CASSLVAGSAYEQYF
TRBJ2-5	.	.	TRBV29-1	TGCAGCGTTGCGGGGACTCCTCTGGGAGAGACCCAGTACTTC	CSVAGTPLGETQYF
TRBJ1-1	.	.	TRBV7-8	TGTGCCAGCAGCTCCCGAAGATTGGGTATAAGGGAGACTGAAGCTTTCTTT	CASSSRRLGIRETEAFF
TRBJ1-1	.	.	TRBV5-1	TGCGCCAGCAGCTTGGCTGTAGGGGAGTATACTGAAGCTTTCTTT	CASSLAVGEYTEAFF
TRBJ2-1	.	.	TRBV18	TGTGCCAGCTCACCACAGCTAGCCGACAATGAGCAGTTCTTC	CASSPQLADNEQFF
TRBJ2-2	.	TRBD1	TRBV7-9	TGTGCCAGCAGCTTACCTGGGACAGGGGGGATGGCGAACACCGGGGAGCTGTTTTTT	CASSLPGTGGMANTGELFF
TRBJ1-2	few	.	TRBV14	TGTGCCAGCAGCCAAGTTGGGGACGTATATGGCTACACCTTC	CASSQVGDVYGYTF
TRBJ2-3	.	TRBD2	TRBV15	TGTGCCACCAGCACGGTAGCGGGGGAGGGTACGCAGTATTTT	CATSTVAGEGTQYF
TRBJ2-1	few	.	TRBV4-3	TGCGCCAGCAGCCAGGGTCCTACGCAGTTCTTC	CASSQGPTQFF
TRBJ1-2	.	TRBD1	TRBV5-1	TGCGCCAGCAGCTTGAGGCCGGCAGGGGGACACTCTGGCTACACCTTC	CASSLRPAGGHSGYTF
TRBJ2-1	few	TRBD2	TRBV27	TGTGCCAGCAGTTTCGAAGCGGGAGGAAACAATGAGCAGTTCTTC	CASSFEAGGNNEQFF
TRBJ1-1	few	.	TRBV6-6	TGTGCCAGCAGTTACATGATGGGCACTGAAGCTTTCTTT	CASSYMMGTEAFF
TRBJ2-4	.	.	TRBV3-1	TGTGCCAGCAGCCAAGCAGGTGGGGGTAAAAACATTCAGTACTTC	CASSQAGGGKNIQYF
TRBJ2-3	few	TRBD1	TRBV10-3	TGTGCCATCGCCCTCGGACAGGGTCTCACAGATACGCAGTATTTT	CAIALGQGLTDTQYF
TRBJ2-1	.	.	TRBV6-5	TGTGCCAGCAGTTACTTCGCCGCAGGGGTAAGAGGAAACAATGAGCAGTTCTTC	CASSYFAAGVRGNNEQFF
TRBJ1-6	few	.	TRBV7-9	TGTGCCAGCCCATCGGGAGGAGGGGATAATTCACCCCTCCACTTT	CASPSGGGDNSPLHF
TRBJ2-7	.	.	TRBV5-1	TGCGCCAGCAGCAAGGATAAGAATAACGAGCAGTACTTC	CASSKDKNNEQYF
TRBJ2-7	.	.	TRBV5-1	TGCGCCAGCAGCTTGGAAGGGATTGGGGGTCCTGGCGAGCAGTACTTC	CASSLEGIGGPGEQYF
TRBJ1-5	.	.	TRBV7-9	TGTGCCAACAGCTCCATAGATCAGCCCCAGCATTTT	CANSSIDQPQHF
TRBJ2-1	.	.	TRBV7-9	TGTGCCAGCAGCTTACGCGATTACAAGGACAATGAGCAGTTCTTC	CASSLRDYKDNEQFF
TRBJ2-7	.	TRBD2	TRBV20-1	TGCAGTGCAAAACTAGCGGGAGGCCCAACGGGCGAGCAGTACTTC	CSAKLAGGPTGEQYF